The entry that follows covers one T cell receptor beta chain sequence. Deletions cut 4 bases from V and 4 bases from J, with 14 bases between. This CDR3 is 15 amino acids long. Looked up from germline, CDR1 is SGHRS and CDR2 is YFSETQ. The sample belongs to a study of T cell changes during pregnancy in multiple sclerosis. The data were produced by immunoSEQ multiplex PCR, yet TCRdb's version contains in-frame clones alone and is incomplete. Of 100,000 to 110,000 clones listed, 92% were seen once; the top ten hold less than 2%. The sample consisted of peripheral blood, taken after pregnancy. The chain combines TRBV5-1 with TRBJ1-4; the D is unclear. This receptor was identified in a female donor with multiple sclerosis, enrolled in a pregnancy study. The CDR3 loop reads CASSKNSGINEKLFF. The CDR3 nucleotides are TGCGCCAGCAGCAAAAATTCCGGGATTAATGAAAAACTGTTTTTT.